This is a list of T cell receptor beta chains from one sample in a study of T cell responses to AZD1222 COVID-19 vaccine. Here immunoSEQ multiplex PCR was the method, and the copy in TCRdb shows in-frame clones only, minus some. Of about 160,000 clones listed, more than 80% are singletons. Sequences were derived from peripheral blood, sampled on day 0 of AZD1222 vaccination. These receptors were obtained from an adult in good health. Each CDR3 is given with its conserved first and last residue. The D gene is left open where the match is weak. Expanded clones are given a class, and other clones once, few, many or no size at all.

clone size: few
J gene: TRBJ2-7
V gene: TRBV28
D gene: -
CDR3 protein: CASSSPDRTYEQYF
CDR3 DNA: TGTGCCAGCAGTTCCCCGGACCGAACCTACGAGCAGTACTTC

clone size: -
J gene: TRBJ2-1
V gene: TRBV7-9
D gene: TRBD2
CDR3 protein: CASSATSGGSRVRNEQFF
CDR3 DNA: TGTGCCAGCAGCGCAACTAGCGGGGGCTCCCGGGTCCGCAATGAGCAGTTCTTC

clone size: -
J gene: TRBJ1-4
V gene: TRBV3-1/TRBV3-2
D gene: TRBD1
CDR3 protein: CASSQAGQGSEKLFF
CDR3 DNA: TGTGCCAGCAGCCAAGCGGGACAGGGTAGCGAAAAACTGTTTTTT

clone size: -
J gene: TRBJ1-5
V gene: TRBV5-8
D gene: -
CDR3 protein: CASSLRSVYSNQPQHF
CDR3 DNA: TGTGCCAGCAGCTTGAGGTCAGTTTATAGCAATCAGCCCCAGCATTTT

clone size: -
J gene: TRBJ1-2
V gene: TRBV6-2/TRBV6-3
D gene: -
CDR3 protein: CASSDLGGAYGYTF
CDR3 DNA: TGTGCCAGCAGCGACCTAGGGGGTGCGTATGGCTACACCTTC

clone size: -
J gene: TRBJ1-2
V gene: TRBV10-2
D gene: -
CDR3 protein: CASSDPGDGYTF
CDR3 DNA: TGCGCCAGCAGTGACCCGGGGGATGGCTACACCTTC

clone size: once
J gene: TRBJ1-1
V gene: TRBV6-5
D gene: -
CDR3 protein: CASSYDGGTNTEAFF
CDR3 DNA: TGTGCCAGCAGTTACGACGGAGGGACGAACACTGAAGCTTTCTTT

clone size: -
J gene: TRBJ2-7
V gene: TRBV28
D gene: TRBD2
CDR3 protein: CASTLGGAVYEQYF
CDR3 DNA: TGTGCCAGCACCCTGGGAGGGGCTGTCTACGAGCAGTACTTC

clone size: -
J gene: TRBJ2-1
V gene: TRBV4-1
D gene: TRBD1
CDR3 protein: CASSHTGTAQYNEQFF
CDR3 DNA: TGCGCCAGCAGCCACACCGGGACAGCACAATACAATGAGCAGTTCTTC

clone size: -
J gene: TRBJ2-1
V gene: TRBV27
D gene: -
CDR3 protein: CASSLSPRLGVEQFF
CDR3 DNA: TGTGCCAGCAGTTTATCGCCGAGACTAGGGGTTGAGCAGTTCTTC

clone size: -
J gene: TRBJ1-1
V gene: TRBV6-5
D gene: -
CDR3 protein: CASSRGAALEAFF
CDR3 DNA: TGTGCCAGCAGTCGTGGAGCGGCCCTTGAAGCTTTCTTT

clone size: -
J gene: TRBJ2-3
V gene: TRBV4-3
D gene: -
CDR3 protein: CASSLAGSRGSDTQYF
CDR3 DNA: TGCGCCAGCAGCCTCGCGGGTAGCAGAGGGTCAGATACGCAGTATTTT

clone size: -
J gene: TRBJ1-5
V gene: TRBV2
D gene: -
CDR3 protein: CASRPGAYSNQPQHF
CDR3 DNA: TGTGCCAGCAGACCAGGGGCATATAGCAATCAGCCCCAGCATTTT

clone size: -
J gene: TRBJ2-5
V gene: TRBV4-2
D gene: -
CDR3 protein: CASSQVMGGSGVGETQYF
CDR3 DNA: TGTGCCAGCAGCCAAGTGATGGGTGGGTCAGGGGTAGGGGAGACCCAGTACTTC

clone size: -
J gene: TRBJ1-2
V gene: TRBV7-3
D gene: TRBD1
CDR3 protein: CASSLDRVGYGYTF
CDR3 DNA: TGTGCCAGCAGCCTGGACAGGGTTGGCTATGGCTACACCTTC

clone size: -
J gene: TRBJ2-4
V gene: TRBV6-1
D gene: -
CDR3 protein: CASSEAMSSGQGAKNIQYF
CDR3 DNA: TGTGCCAGCAGTGAAGCAATGAGTTCAGGACAAGGGGCCAAAAACATTCAGTACTTC

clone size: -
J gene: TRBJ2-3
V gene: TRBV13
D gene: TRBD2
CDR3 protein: CASRLAGVADTQYF
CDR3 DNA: TGTGCCAGCAGACTAGCGGGGGTGGCAGATACGCAGTATTTT

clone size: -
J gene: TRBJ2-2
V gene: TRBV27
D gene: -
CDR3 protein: CASSLGGGSLTGELFF
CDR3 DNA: TGTGCCAGCAGTTTAGGTGGGGGGTCCCTCACCGGGGAGCTGTTTTTT

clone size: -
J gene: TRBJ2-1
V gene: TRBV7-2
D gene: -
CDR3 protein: CASSLGALNEQFF
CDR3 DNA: TGTGCCAGCAGCTTAGGGGCCTTAAATGAGCAGTTCTTC

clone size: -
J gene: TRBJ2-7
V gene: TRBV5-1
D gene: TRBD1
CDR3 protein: CASSLRALDRGNSYEQYF
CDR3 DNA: TGCGCCAGCAGCTTAAGGGCTCTAGACAGGGGGAACTCCTACGAGCAGTACTTC

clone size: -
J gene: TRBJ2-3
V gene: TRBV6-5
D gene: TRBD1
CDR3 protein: CASRWDRGSDTQYF
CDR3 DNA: TGTGCCAGCAGGTGGGACAGGGGGAGCGATACGCAGTATTTT

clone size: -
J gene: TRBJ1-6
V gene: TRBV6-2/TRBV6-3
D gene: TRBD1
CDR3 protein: CASSYHGQALRPLHF
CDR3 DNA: TGTGCCAGCAGTTACCACGGACAGGCGCTTCGGCCCCTCCACTTT

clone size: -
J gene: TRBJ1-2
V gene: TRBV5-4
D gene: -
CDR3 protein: CASSLDGESGYTF
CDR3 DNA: TGTGCCAGCAGCTTGGATGGGGAAAGCGGCTACACCTTC

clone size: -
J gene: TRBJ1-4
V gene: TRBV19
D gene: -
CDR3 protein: CASTNARGGNEKLFF
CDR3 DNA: TGTGCCAGTACCAACGCCAGGGGTGGGAATGAAAAACTGTTTTTT

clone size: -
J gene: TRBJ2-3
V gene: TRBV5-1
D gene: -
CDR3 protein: CASSPERLSTDTQYF
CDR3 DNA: TGCGCCAGCAGCCCTGAGCGCCTCAGCACAGATACGCAGTATTTT

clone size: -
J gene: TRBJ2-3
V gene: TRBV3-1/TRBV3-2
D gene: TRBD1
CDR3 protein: CASSQDAAGTGLPDTQYF
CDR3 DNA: TGTGCCAGCAGCCAAGACGCCGCTGGGACAGGTCTGCCAGATACGCAGTATTTT

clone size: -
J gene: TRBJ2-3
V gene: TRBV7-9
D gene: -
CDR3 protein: CASSVSGSTDTQYF
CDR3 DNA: TGTGCCAGCAGCGTTAGCGGAAGCACAGATACGCAGTATTTT

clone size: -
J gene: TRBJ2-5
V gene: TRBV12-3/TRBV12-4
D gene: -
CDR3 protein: CASTSGETQYF
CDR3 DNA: TGTGCCAGTACCTCCGGGGAGACCCAGTACTTC

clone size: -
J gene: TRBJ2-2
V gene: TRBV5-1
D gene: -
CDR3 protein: CASSLDGGGKTGELFF
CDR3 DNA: TGCGCCAGCAGCTTGGACGGCGGGGGCAAGACCGGGGAGCTGTTTTTT

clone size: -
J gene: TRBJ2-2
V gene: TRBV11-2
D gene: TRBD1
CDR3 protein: CASSLYRTGGTGELFF
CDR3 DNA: TGTGCCAGCAGCTTATACAGGACAGGGGGCACCGGGGAGCTGTTTTTT

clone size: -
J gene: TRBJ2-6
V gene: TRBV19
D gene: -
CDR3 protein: CASSGNLAGANVLTF
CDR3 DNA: TGTGCCAGTAGTGGGAATCTTGCTGGGGCCAACGTCCTGACTTTC

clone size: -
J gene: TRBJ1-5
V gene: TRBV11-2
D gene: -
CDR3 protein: CASSRTGYSNQPQHF
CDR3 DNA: TGTGCCAGCAGCCGTACAGGTTATAGCAATCAGCCCCAGCATTTT

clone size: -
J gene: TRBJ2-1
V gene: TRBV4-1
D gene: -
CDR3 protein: CASSQGQLSYNEQFF
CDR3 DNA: TGCGCCAGCAGCCAAGGACAGCTATCCTACAATGAGCAGTTCTTC

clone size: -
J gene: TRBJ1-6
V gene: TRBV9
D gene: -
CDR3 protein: CASRGPMNSPLHF
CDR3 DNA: TGTGCCAGTAGGGGACCGATGAATTCACCCCTCCACTTT

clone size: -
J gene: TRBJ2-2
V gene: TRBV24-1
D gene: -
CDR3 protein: CATSDRLNTGELFF
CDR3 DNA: TGTGCCACCAGTGATCGCTTGAACACCGGGGAGCTGTTTTTT

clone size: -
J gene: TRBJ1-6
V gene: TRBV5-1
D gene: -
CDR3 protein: CASSLEADNSPLHF
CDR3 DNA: TGCGCCAGCAGCTTGGAGGCAGACAATTCACCCCTCCACTTT

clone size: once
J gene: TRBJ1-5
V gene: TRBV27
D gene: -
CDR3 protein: CASSWVRDQPQHF
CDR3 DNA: TGTGCCAGCAGTTGGGTGAGGGATCAGCCCCAGCATTTT

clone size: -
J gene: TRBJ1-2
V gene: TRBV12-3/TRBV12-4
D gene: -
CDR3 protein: CASSSGGYGYTF
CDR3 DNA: TGTGCCAGCAGTTCCGGGGGCTATGGCTACACCTTC

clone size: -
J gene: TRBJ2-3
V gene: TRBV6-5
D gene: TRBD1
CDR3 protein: CASSYGPGGLPDTQYF
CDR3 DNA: TGTGCCAGCAGTTACGGCCCAGGGGGTCTCCCAGATACGCAGTATTTT

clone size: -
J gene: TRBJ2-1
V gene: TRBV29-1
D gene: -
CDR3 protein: CSVVNRSDSYNEQFF
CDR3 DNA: TGCAGCGTTGTTAATCGGTCAGACTCCTACAATGAGCAGTTCTTC

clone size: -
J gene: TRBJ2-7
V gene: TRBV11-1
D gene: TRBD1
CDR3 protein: CASSKGQGRAYEQYF
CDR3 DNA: TGTGCCAGCAGCAAAGGACAGGGACGGGCCTACGAGCAGTACTTC

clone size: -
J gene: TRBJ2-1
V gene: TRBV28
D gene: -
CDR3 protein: CASSLGAGTNEQFF
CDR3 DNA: TGTGCCAGCAGTCTGGGGGCCGGTACAAATGAGCAGTTCTTC

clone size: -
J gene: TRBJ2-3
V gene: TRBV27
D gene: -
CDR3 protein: CASNPFRWETGTYTDTQYF
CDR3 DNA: TGTGCCAGCAACCCTTTCAGATGGGAGACAGGTACATACACAGATACGCAGTATTTT

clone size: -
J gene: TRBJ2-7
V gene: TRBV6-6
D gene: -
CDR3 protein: CASRTEGNEQYF
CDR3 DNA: TGTGCCAGCCGAACCGAGGGTAACGAGCAGTACTTC

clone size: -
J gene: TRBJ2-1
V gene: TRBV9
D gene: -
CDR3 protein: CASSVRDNEQFF
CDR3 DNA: TGTGCCAGCAGCGTAAGGGACAATGAGCAGTTCTTC

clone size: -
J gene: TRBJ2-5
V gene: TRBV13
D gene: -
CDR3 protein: CASSRRGLQETQYF
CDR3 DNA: TGTGCCAGCAGCCGCCGGGGGCTACAAGAGACCCAGTACTTC

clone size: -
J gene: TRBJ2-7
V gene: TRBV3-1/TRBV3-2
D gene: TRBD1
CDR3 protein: CASRGTGVFSSYEQYF
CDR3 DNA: TGTGCCTCCCGGGGGACAGGGGTCTTTAGCTCCTACGAGCAGTACTTC

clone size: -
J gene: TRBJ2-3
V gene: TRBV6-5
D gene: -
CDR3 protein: CASSYSETTLTDTQYF
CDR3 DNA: TGTGCCAGCAGTTACTCGGAAACCACCCTAACAGATACGCAGTATTTT

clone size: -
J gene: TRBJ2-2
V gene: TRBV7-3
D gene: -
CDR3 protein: CASSLNTANTGELFF
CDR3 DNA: TGTGCCAGCAGCCTAAATACAGCGAACACCGGGGAGCTGTTTTTT

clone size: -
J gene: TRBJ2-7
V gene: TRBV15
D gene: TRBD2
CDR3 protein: CATSRDISGGREQYF
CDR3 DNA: TGTGCCACCAGCAGAGATATCAGCGGGGGCAGGGAGCAGTACTTC

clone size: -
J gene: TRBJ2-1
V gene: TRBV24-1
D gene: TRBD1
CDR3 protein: CATSDLDRGPDHNEQFF
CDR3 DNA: TGTGCCACCAGTGATTTGGACAGGGGGCCAGATCACAATGAGCAGTTCTTC

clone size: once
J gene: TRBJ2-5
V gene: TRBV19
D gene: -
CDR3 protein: CASSRVAKAFDRDETQYF
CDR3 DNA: TGTGCCAGTAGTAGGGTCGCTAAGGCGTTTGATCGGGATGAGACCCAGTACTTC

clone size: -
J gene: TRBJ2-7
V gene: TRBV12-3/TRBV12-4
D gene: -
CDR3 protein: CASSLGLNYEQYF
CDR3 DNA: TGTGCCAGCAGTTTGGGACTCAACTACGAGCAGTACTTC

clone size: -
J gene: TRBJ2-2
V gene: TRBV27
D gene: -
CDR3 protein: CASSLGGGSGELFF
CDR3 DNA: TGTGCCAGCAGTTTAGGAGGAGGCAGCGGGGAGCTGTTTTTT

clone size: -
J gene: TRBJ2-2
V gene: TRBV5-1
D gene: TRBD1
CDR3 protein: CASSQTGGGTGELFF
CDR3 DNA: TGCGCCAGCAGCCAGACAGGGGGAGGCACCGGGGAGCTGTTTTTT